This T cell receptor (beta chain) was recovered during a study of shared clonotypes between healthy human individuals. Study-wide context: Each donor's CD4 naive and CD4 memory cells filled three plates apiece, CD8 naive two, and CD8 memory one. General study results and limits: How much donors shared clonotypes was expected to be affected by sequencing depth.

Sequencing was performed with immunoSEQ multiplex PCR; in TCRdb, only in-frame clones are kept and a portion is missing. The repertoire includes 2 million to 2.5 million clones, 85% to 95% of them detected once, and around 0.4% sits in the top ten. Turning to this clone: Its antigen remains unknown.

CDR3 length: 13 residues. CDR1 is ENHRY and CDR2 is SYGVKD in the germline V gene. Trimming left V 3 bases short and J 7 bases short, with 12 bases between. Input material: naive CD4+ T cells from PBMCs. Documented subset: CD45RA+ positively selected. The chain recombines TRBV10-3 with TRBJ1-2; D unresolved. The TCR originated in a man between 18 and 29 years old in good health. Some clones in this sample may be carry-over from other donors' samples. CDR3 bases: TGTGCCATCAGTGAAAGGCCTGGGCTTGGCTACACCTTC. Residues: CAISERPGLGYTF.